This record concerns one TCR beta chain sequence. The data were obtained in a study of blood T cell repertoires in COVID-19. Study overall: The United States, Italy and Spain supplied acute and convalescent COVID-19 samples.

This table comes from immunoSEQ multiplex PCR, and its TCRdb copy is limited to in-frame clones, with some not included. The data contain 70,000 to 95,000 clones, 92% of them singletons. This receptor was taken from a woman aged 60 to 75 with active COVID-19. Sequenced: peripheral blood.

This chain's CDR3 is CAISAGTGDGYTF. As DNA, the CDR3 is TGTGCCATCAGCGCCGGGACAGGGGATGGCTACACCTTC. V usage is TRBV10-3 and J usage is TRBJ1-2; 10 bases fit TRBD1. CDR3 length equals 13 residues. Germline V gives CDR1 ENHRY, CDR2 SYGVKD. J was trimmed by 6 bases and V by 6 bases; bases with no gene match: 4.